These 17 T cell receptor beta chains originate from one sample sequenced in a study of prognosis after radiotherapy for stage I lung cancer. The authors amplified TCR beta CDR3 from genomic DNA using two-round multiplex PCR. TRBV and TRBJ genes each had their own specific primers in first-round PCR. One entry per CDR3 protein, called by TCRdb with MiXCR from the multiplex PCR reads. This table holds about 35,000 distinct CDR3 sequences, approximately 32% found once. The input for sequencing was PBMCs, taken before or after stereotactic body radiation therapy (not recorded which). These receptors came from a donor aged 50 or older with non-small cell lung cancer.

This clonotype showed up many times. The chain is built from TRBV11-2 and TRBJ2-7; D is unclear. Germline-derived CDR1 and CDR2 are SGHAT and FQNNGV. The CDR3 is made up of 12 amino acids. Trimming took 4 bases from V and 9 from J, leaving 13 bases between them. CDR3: CASSSPLGGQYF. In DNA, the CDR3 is TGTGCCAGCAGCTCCCCATTGGGTGGGCAGTACTTC. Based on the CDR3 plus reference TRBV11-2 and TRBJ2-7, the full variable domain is EAGVAQSPRYKIIEKRQSVAFWCNPISGHATLYWYQQILGQGPKLLIQFQNNGVVDDSQLPKDRFSAERLKGVDSTLKIQPAKLEDSAVYLCASSSPLGGQYFGPGTRLTVT.

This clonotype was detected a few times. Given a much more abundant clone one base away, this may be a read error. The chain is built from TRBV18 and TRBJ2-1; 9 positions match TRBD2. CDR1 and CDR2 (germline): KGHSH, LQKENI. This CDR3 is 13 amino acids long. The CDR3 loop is CASSPRAGGEQSF. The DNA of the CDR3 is TGTGCCAGCTCACCACGAGCGGGGGGTGAGCAGTCCTTC. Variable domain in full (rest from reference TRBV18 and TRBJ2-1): NAGVMQNPRHLVRRRGQEARLRCSPMKGHSHVYWYRQLPEEGLKFMVYLQKENIIDESGMPKERFSAEFPKEGPSILRIQQVVRGDSAAYFCASSPRAGGEQSFGPGTRLTVL.

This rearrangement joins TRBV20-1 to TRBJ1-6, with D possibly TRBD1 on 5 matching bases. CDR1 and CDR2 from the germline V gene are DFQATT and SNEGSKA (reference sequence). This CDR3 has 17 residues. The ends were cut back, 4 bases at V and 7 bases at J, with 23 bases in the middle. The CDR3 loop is CSATAAGLPGMNSPLHF. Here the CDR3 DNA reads TGCAGTGCTACCGCAGCGGGACTCCCGGGCATGAATTCACCCCTCCACTTT.

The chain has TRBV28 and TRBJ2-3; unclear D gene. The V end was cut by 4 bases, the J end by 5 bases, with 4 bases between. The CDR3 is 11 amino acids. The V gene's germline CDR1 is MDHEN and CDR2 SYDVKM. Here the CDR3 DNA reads TGTGCCAGCAGTTCGGGAGATACGCAGTATTTT. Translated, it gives CASSSGDTQYF.

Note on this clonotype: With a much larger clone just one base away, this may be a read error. CDR3 sequence (DNA): TGTGCCAGCAGCGCCCCCCGGGACAGGGGGCCTTCACCCCTCCACTTT. It translates to CASSAPRDRGPSPLHF. The chain recombines TRBV9 with TRBJ1-6, with 12 bases fitting TRBD1. With 3 bases clipped from V and 9 bases from J, the junction kept 7 bases outside the gene matches. Germline V gives CDR1 SGDLS, CDR2 YYNGEE. The CDR3 runs 16 residues.

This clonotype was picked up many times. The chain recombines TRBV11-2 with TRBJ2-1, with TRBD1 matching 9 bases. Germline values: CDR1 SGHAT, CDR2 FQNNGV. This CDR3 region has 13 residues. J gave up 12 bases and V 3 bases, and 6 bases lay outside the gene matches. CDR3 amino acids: CASSFGQGTGQFF. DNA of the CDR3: TGTGCCAGCAGCTTCGGACAGGGGACGGGGCAGTTCTTC.

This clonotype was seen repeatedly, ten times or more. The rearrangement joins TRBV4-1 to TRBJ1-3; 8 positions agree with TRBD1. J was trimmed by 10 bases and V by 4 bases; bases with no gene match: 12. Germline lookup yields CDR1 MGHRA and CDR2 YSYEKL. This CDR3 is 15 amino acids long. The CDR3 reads CASSPQGAVSKTIYF. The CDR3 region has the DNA TGCGCCAGCAGCCCTCAGGGGGCTGTTAGTAAGACCATATATTTT.

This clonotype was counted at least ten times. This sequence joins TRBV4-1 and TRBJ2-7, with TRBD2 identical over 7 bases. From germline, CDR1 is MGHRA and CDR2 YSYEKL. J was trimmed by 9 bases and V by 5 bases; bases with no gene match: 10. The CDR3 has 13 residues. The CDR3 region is CASSRGREGRQYF. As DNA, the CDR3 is TGCGCCAGCAGCAGGGGCAGGGAGGGTCGGCAGTACTTC.

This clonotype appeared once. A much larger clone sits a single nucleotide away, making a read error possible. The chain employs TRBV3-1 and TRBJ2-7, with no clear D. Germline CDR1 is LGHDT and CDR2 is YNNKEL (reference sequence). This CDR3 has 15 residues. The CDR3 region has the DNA TGTGTCAGCAGCCACGAAGCTGGATTAATCTACGAGCAGTACTTC. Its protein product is CVSSHEAGLIYEQYF.

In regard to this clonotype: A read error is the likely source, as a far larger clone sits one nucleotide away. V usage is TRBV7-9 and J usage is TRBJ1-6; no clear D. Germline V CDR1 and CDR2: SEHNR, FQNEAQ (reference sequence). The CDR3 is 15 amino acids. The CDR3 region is CASSLETRDNSHLHF. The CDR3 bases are TGTGCCAGCAGCTTAGAGACACGGGATAATTCACACCTCCACTTT.

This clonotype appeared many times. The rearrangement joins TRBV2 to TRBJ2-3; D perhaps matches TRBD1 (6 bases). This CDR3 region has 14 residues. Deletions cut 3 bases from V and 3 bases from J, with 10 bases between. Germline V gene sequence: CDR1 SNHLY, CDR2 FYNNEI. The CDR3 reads CASSEDQGTDTQYF. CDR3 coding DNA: TGTGCCAGCAGTGAGGACCAGGGGACAGATACGCAGTATTTT.

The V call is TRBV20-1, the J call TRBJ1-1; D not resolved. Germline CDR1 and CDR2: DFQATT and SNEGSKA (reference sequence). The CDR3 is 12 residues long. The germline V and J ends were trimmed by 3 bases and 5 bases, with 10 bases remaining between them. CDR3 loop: CSASRGWTEAFF. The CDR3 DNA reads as TGCAGTGCTAGTCGGGGTTGGACTGAAGCTTTCTTT.

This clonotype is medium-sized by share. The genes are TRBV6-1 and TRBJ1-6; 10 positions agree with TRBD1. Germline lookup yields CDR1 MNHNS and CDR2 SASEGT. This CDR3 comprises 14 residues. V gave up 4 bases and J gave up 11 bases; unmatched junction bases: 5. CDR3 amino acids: CASSVPGQGTPLHF. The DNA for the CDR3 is TGTGCCAGCAGTGTACCGGGACAGGGGACACCCCTCCACTTT.

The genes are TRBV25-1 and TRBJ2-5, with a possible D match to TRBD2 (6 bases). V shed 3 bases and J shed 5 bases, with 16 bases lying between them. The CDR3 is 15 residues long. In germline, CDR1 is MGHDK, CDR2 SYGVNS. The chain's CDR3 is CASSETRRAHETQYF. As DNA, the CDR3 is TGTGCCAGCAGTGAGACTAGGAGGGCCCATGAGACCCAGTACTTC.

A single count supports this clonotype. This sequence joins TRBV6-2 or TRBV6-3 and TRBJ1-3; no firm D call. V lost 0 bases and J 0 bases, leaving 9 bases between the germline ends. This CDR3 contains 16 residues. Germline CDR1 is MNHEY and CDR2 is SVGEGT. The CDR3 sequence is CASSYSGQSSGNTIYF. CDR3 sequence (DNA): TGTGCCAGCAGTTACTCGGGCCAGAGCTCTGGAAACACCATATATTTT.

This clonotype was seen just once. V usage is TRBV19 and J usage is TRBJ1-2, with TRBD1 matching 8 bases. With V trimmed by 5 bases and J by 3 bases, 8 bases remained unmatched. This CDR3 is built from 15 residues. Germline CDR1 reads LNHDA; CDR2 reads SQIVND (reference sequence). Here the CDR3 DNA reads TGTGCCAGTAGTTGTCGTCGACAGGGGTACTATGGCTACACCTTC. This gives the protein CASSCRRQGYYGYTF.

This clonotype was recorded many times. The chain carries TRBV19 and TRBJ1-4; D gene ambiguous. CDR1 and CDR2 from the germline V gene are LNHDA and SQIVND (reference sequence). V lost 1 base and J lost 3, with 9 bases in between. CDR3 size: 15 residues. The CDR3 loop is CASSIARTANEKLFF. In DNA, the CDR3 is TGTGCCAGTAGTATAGCCCGGACCGCTAATGAAAAACTGTTTTTT.